These 32 T cell receptor beta chains originate from one sample sequenced in a study of T cell responses to AZD1222 COVID-19 vaccine. The assay was immunoSEQ multiplex PCR, and TCRdb's table has in-frame clones only and misses some. The repertoire holds about 120,000 clones, with around 93% as singletons. The sample consisted of peripheral blood, taken 28 days after the second AZD1222 dose. These receptors all come from an adult who received the AZD1222 COVID-19 vaccine.

This chain joins TRBV29-1 and TRBJ2-1, with 8 positions matching TRBD2. Germline V gives CDR1 SQVTM, CDR2 ANQGSEA. The ends lost 7 bases at V and 8 bases at J; junction bases unmatched: 7. The CDR3 is made up of 12 amino acids. The CDR3 DNA reads as TGCAGCGGAGGATGGCGGGGGGATGAGCAGTTCTTC. As protein: CSGGWRGDEQFF.

The J gene is TRBJ2-2, the V gene TRBV7-9; D uncertain. This CDR3 has 14 residues. V gave up 7 bases and J gave up 2 bases, with 11 bases separating them. The germline gives CDR1 SEHNR, CDR2 FQNEAQ (reference sequence). CDR3 protein: CASKDDSNTGELFF. CDR3 nucleotide sequence: TGTGCCAGCAAAGACGATTCCAACACCGGGGAGCTGTTTTTT.

This chain connects TRBV6-5 to TRBJ2-4, with no clear D. Germline loops: CDR1 MNHEY, CDR2 SVGAGI. The CDR3 consists of 14 residues. V lost 8 bases and J lost 0, with 11 bases in between. The CDR3 DNA is TGTGCCAGCGCTGGGTTCCTAGCCAAAAACATTCAGTACTTC. This codes for CASAGFLAKNIQYF.

The rearrangement uses TRBV9 and TRBJ2-7; D gene uncertain. This CDR3 is 14 amino acids long. Germline CDR1 is SGDLS and CDR2 is YYNGEE. V lost 0 bases and J lost 4, with 11 bases in between. The CDR3 nucleotides read TGTGCCAGCAGCGTAGGAGTAGGCGGATACGAGCAGTACTTC. Translating gives CASSVGVGGYEQYF.

The chain joins TRBV7-2 to TRBJ2-1; TRBD2 matches 10 bases. Germline V lookup: CDR1 SGHTA, CDR2 FQGNSA. This CDR3 spans 15 amino acids. Trimming took 4 bases from V and 2 from J; bases not matched to a gene: 2. As DNA, the CDR3 is TGTGCCAGCAGCTACCTAGCGGGAGCCTACAATGAGCAGTTCTTC. Its protein product is CASSYLAGAYNEQFF.

The V call is TRBV19, the J call TRBJ1-1; D possibly corresponds to TRBD1 (5 bases). Trimming shortened V by 3 bases and J by 3 bases, and 11 bases separated the two germline ends. The germline V gene encodes CDR1 LNHDA and CDR2 SQIVND (reference sequence). The CDR3 is 14 residues long. The CDR3 here is CASSIQGVDTEAFF. CDR3 in DNA: TGTGCCAGTAGTATCCAGGGAGTGGACACTGAAGCTTTCTTT.

V is TRBV6-2 or TRBV6-3 and J is TRBJ2-7, with D possibly TRBD1 on 5 matching bases. CDR1 is MNHEY, CDR2 SVGEGT, per germline. CDR3 length: 15 amino acids. Trimming took 1 base from V and 1 from J, leaving 11 bases between them. CDR3 DNA sequence: TGTGCCAGCAGTTACTGGCTGGACACATCCTACGAGCAGTACTTC. Translation: CASSYWLDTSYEQYF.

This chain connects TRBV5-1 to TRBJ1-4; TRBD1 aligns across 10 bases. Per the germline V gene, CDR1 is SGHRS and CDR2 is YFSETQ. There are 17 residues in the CDR3. Trimming at V came to 4 bases and at J to 7 bases, leaving 13 bases not matched to a gene. CDR3 coding DNA: TGCGCCAGCAGCCCGGGGGGGACAGGGGAAGAGCTTGAAAAACTGTTTTTT. Amino acids: CASSPGGTGEELEKLFF.

This sequence joins TRBV7-9 and TRBJ2-2; no clear D gene. V was shortened by 3 bases and J by 0 bases, with 2 bases between the two germline ends. Germline assignment: CDR1 SEHNR and CDR2 FQNEAQ (reference sequence). CDR3 length: 13 residues. The CDR3 reads CASSFPNTGELFF. The CDR3 nucleotides are TGTGCCAGCAGCTTTCCGAACACCGGGGAGCTGTTTTTT.

This chain joins TRBV5-1 and TRBJ1-2, with TRBD1 matching 10 bases. Per germline, CDR1 SGHRS and CDR2 YFSETQ. The CDR3 runs 14 residues. With V trimmed by 0 bases and J by 7 bases, 3 bases remained unmatched. For the CDR3, the DNA is TGCGCCAGCAGCTTGGGACAGGGGGCGAGTGGCTACACCTTC. This sequence encodes CASSLGQGASGYTF.

The CDR3 nucleotides are TGCGCCAGCAGCTTGCCGGCAGGATGGAACACTGAAGCTTTCTTT. This encodes CASSLPAGWNTEAFF. The chain combines TRBV5-1 with TRBJ1-1; unclear D gene. There are 15 residues in the CDR3. CDR1 is SGHRS, CDR2 YFSETQ, per germline. V was clipped by 1 base and J by 1 base, with 11 bases between them.

The chain has TRBV5-1 and TRBJ2-3; no firm D call. The CDR3 length is 14 residues. V was cut by 0 bases and J by 0 bases, with 5 bases left in between. Germline V gene sequence: CDR1 SGHRS, CDR2 YFSETQ. The CDR3 DNA reads as TGCGCCAGCAGCTTGGGACTGAGCACAGATACGCAGTATTTT. Its protein product is CASSLGLSTDTQYF. Full variable domain (remainder filled in from reference TRBV5-1 and TRBJ2-3): KAGVTQTPRYLIKTRGQQVTLSCSPISGHRSVSWYQQTPGQGLQFLFEYFSETQRNKGNFPGRFSGRQFSNSRSEMNVSTLELGDSALYLCASSLGLSTDTQYFGPGTRLTVL.

V is TRBV5-1 and J is TRBJ1-2, with TRBD1 matching 8 bases. The junction had 8 bases not matched to a gene; V was cut back by 7 bases and J by 3 bases. This CDR3 is 14 amino acids long. In germline, CDR1 is SGHRS, CDR2 YFSETQ. The CDR3 DNA reads TGCGCCAGCTCTTCTTTGGGACAGGACTATGGCTACACCTTC. It is translated as CASSSLGQDYGYTF.

The V and J genes are TRBV2 and TRBJ1-2; no reliable D call. This CDR3 has 13 residues. V was clipped by 3 bases and J by 3 bases, with 8 bases between them. The germline CDR1 and CDR2 sequences are SNHLY and FYNNEI. The CDR3, as DNA: TGTGCCAGCAGTGAGAACACCGACTATGGCTACACCTTC. Translation gives CASSENTDYGYTF.

The V gene is TRBV29-1, the J gene TRBJ1-1; D may be TRBD1 (6 bases). From germline, CDR1 is SQVTM and CDR2 ANQGSEA. CDR3 length equals 13 residues. Trimming took off 8 bases at V and 5 bases at J, with 18 bases between the two ends. CDR3 sequence: CSIQGTYGTEAFF. In DNA, the CDR3 is TGCAGCATTCAAGGGACATATGGGACTGAAGCTTTCTTT.

The chain employs TRBV4-1 and TRBJ1-2; D remains ambiguous. The CDR3 consists of 16 residues. The germline gives CDR1 MGHRA, CDR2 YSYEKL. V lost 0 bases to trimming and J lost 3 bases, with 14 bases between them. The DNA of the CDR3 is TGCGCCAGCAGCCAAGATATTGGCAGGAGAGACTATGGCTACACCTTC. Residues: CASSQDIGRRDYGYTF.

On this clone: At one of its ends the junction is not consistent with the germline gene, which may arise from a read error. The V gene is TRBV6-5, the J gene TRBJ2-3; 10 nucleotides agree with TRBD2. Germline V lookup: CDR1 MNHEY, CDR2 SVGAGI. The CDR3 has 13 amino acids. The DNA for the CDR3 is TGTGCCAGCAGTTACTCTCCCAGCGGGAGGGCGGATTTT. Protein product: CASSYSPSGRADF.

V usage is TRBV12-3 or TRBV12-4 and J usage is TRBJ1-2; 7 positions match TRBD1. The CDR3 contains 13 residues. The V gene end was trimmed by 6 bases and the J gene end by 6 bases; junction bases not matched to a gene: 7. CDR3 sequence reads: CASSLVQGNGYTF. In DNA, the CDR3 is TGTGCCAGCAGCCTGGTACAGGGGAATGGCTACACCTTC.

The rearrangement links TRBV7-9 to TRBJ1-1, with TRBD1 matching over 9 bases. This CDR3 comprises 15 residues. Germline CDR1 is SEHNR and CDR2 is FQNEAQ (reference sequence). V was clipped by 5 bases and J by 1 base; unmatched bases: 5. CDR3 nucleotides: TGTGCCAGCAGCCGCGTGACAGGGGGGAACACTGAAGCTTTCTTT. Amino acids: CASSRVTGGNTEAFF.

J is TRBJ1-1 and V is TRBV2; 8 nucleotides line up with TRBD1. The CDR3 contains 13 residues. The junction had 7 bases not matched to a gene; V was cut back by 6 bases and J by 7 bases. CDR1 is SNHLY and CDR2 is FYNNEI in the germline V gene. The CDR3, as DNA: TGTGCCAGCAGGACGGACAGGGAAATTGAAGCTTTCTTT. It translates to CASRTDREIEAFF.

The chain combines TRBV10-3 with TRBJ1-5; D gene unclear. This CDR3 comprises 16 residues. CDR1 and CDR2 (germline): ENHRY, SYGVKD. Trimming shortened V by 2 bases and J by 2 bases, and 13 bases separated the two germline ends. This CDR3 reads CAISETAAVGNQPQHF. The CDR3, as DNA: TGTGCCATCAGTGAGACCGCGGCTGTGGGCAATCAGCCCCAGCATTTT.

On this clone itself: The junction differs from germline at one of its ends, possibly a read error. V usage is TRBV5-4 and J usage is TRBJ1-2; 9 bases line up with TRBD1. This CDR3 comprises 16 residues. Germline V lookup: CDR1 SGHNT, CDR2 YYREEE (reference sequence). The CDR3 nucleotides are TGTGCCAGCAGTTTGGACAGGGGATATTATAACTATGGCTACACCTTC. This codes for CASSLDRGYYNYGYTF.

V gene TRBV6-5 combines with J gene TRBJ2-6; unclear D gene. CDR1 and CDR2 (germline): MNHEY, SVGAGI. The CDR3 spans 13 residues. Trimming removed 6 bases at V and 4 bases at J, with 7 bases between. The CDR3: CASRPTGANVLTF. As DNA, the CDR3 is TGTGCCAGCAGACCGACAGGGGCCAACGTCCTGACTTTC.

V is TRBV18 and J is TRBJ1-1; D remains ambiguous. With 2 bases removed from V and 1 base from J, the gap between germline ends came to 5 bases. Germline V gene data show CDR1 as KGHSH and CDR2 as LQKENI. The CDR3 length is 13 residues. CDR3 coding DNA: TGTGCCAGCTCACCAAAACAGAACACTGAAGCTTTCTTT. The encoded protein is CASSPKQNTEAFF.

V is TRBV6-5 and J is TRBJ1-3; D remains unclear. Germline lookup yields CDR1 MNHEY and CDR2 SVGAGI. Trimming removed 6 bases from V and 0 bases from J, with 6 bases in between. The CDR3 is 13 amino acids. CDR3 sequence (DNA): TGTGCCAGCAGGCCGGGCTCTGGAAACACCATATATTTT. Translation: CASRPGSGNTIYF.

This sequence joins TRBV14 and TRBJ2-7; D tentatively reads TRBD1 or TRBD2 (6 bases each). Germline CDR1 and CDR2: SGHDN and FVKESK. This CDR3 contains 13 residues. Trimming shortened V by 4 bases and J by 3 bases, and 10 bases separated the two germline ends. The CDR3 bases are TGTGCCAGCAGCCCCAAGGGGGGCTACGAGCAGTACTTC. It codes for CASSPKGGYEQYF. The full variable domain, rest sourced from reference TRBV14 and TRBJ2-7, is EAGVTQFPSHSVIEKGQTVTLRCDPISGHDNLYWYRRVMGKEIKFLLHFVKESKQDESGMPNNRFLAERTGGTYSTLKVQPAELEDSGVYFCASSPKGGYEQYFGPGTRLTVT.

In its sample, this clone was seen once. The chain joins TRBV15 to TRBJ2-7; possible D gene TRBD1, 6 bases. This CDR3 has 15 amino acids. Trimming shortened V by 3 bases and J by 2 bases, and 14 bases separated the two germline ends. From germline, CDR1 is LNHNV and CDR2 YYDKDF (reference sequence). CDR3: CATSSRTVEAYEQYF. The CDR3 nucleotides are TGTGCCACCAGCAGTAGGACAGTAGAGGCCTACGAGCAGTACTTC.

This clone was observed once. J is TRBJ2-3 and V is TRBV19; 7 nucleotides align to TRBD2. Germline V gene lookup returns CDR1 LNHDA and CDR2 SQIVND (reference sequence). The trim removed 5 bases at V and 1 base at J, leaving 3 bases unmatched. The length of the CDR3 is 14 residues. The CDR3 DNA follows: TGTGCCAGTAGTGTCGGACTAGGCACAGATACGCAGTATTTT. Translation: CASSVGLGTDTQYF.

This clone was observed a handful of times. The chain joins TRBV19 to TRBJ1-5; a weak D match, TRBD1 (5 bases). Trimming left V 6 bases short and J 3 bases short, with 15 bases between. Germline V gene data show CDR1 as LNHDA and CDR2 as SQIVND (reference sequence). The CDR3 contains 15 residues. The CDR3 spells CASSPAGRINQPQHF. The CDR3 nucleotides read TGTGCCAGTAGCCCAGCGGGACGGATCAATCAGCCCCAGCATTTT. Full variable domain (missing parts from reference TRBV19 and TRBJ1-5): DGGITQSPKYLFRKEGQNVTLSCEQNLNHDAMYWYRQDPGQGLRLIYYSQIVNDFQKGDIAEGYSVSREKKESFPLTVTSAQKNPTAFYLCASSPAGRINQPQHFGDGTRLSIL.

This clone has more than one count but fewer than ten. The chain's CDR3 is CASSADRDTEAFF. CDR3 nucleotide sequence: TGTGCCAGTAGTGCGGACAGGGACACTGAAGCTTTCTTT. The chain is built from TRBV19 and TRBJ1-1; 8 bases are shared with TRBD1. Germline V gene lookup returns CDR1 LNHDA and CDR2 SQIVND (reference sequence). V lost 5 bases to trimming and J lost 3 bases; unmatched junction nucleotides: 2. There are 13 residues in the CDR3.

The V call is TRBV5-1, the J call TRBJ2-7; 8 bases align to TRBD2. CDR3 size: 13 residues. V dropped 0 bases and J dropped 4; count of bases not matched to a gene: 0. The germline V gene encodes CDR1 SGHRS and CDR2 YFSETQ. The CDR3 reads CASSLERGYEQYF. In nucleotides, the CDR3 is TGCGCCAGCAGCTTGGAGCGGGGGTACGAGCAGTACTTC.

The chain has TRBV27 and TRBJ2-5, with 14 positions matching TRBD2. Germline CDR1 MNHEY, CDR2 SMNVEV (reference sequence). The CDR3 totals 15 residues. The trim removed 5 bases at V and 5 bases at J, leaving 4 bases unmatched. This chain's CDR3 is CASSTGLAGVETQYF. DNA for the CDR3: TGTGCCAGCAGTACGGGACTAGCGGGAGTCGAGACCCAGTACTTC.